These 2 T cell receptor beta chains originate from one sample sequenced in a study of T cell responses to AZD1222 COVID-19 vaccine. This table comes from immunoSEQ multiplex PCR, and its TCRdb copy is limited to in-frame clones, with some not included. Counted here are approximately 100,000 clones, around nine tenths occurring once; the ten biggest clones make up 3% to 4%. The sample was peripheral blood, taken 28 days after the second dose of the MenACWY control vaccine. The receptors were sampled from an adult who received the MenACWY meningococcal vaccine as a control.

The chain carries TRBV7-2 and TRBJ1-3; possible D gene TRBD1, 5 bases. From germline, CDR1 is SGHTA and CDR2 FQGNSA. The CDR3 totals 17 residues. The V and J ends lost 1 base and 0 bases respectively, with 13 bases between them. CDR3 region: CASSLVAGVSSGNTIYF. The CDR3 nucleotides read TGTGCCAGCAGCTTAGTCGCGGGGGTGAGCTCTGGAAACACCATATATTTT.

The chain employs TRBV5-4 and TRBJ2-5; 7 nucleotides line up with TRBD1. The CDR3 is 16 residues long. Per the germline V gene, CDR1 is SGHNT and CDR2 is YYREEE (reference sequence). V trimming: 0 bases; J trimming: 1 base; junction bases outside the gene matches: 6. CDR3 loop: CASSLGRQGSQETQYF. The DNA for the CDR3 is TGTGCCAGCAGCTTGGGAAGACAGGGCTCCCAAGAGACCCAGTACTTC.